The clone carrying this T cell receptor (beta chain) appeared a few times. Its matching antigen is unknown. The V end was cut by 3 bases, the J end by 5 bases, with 13 bases between. The germline V gene encodes CDR1 DFQATT and CDR2 SNEGSKA (reference sequence). CDR3 length: 13 amino acids. The sample belongs to a study of T cell repertoires in cytomegalovirus infection. Looking at the study overall: Evidence of both CMV infection and a matching HLA type came from public TCR beta signatures.

From the reads, TCRdb called clonotypes with MiXCR, one entry per CDR3 protein. The table shows 200,000 to 300,000 distinct CDR3 sequences, with approximately 13% occurring only once. Study outcomes and limitations: CMV-specific TCR beta clonotypes restricted by HLA-C were the ones dominating the ex vivo response.

This sequence originates from a human donor in good health (CMV status not recorded). Some clones in this sample may be carry-over from other donors' samples. The material sequenced was PBMCs. The V call is TRBV20-1, the J call TRBJ1-2; no definite D call. Here the CDR3 DNA reads TGCAGTGCTAGGGACCTAAGGGAGTATGGCTACACCTTC. Its translation: CSARDLREYGYTF.